The clone carrying this T cell receptor beta chain was seen only a few times. The antigen is undetermined. This sample is part of a study of blood T cells in healthy people across ages. Study-wide results and limits: Comparison with aged donors showed that long-lived donors had more naive CD4+ cells and higher diversity.

PCR was performed a second time for 7 to 11 cycles using a sample-barcoded 5' primer and a J-beta primer mix. Each CDR3 protein is one row after TCRdb ran MiXCR on the 5' RACE reads. The table lists roughly 800,000 distinct CDR3 sequences, around 25% of them singletons, with 9.4% in the top ten. Trimming removed 7 bases at V and 7 bases at J, with 4 bases between. Germline-derived CDR1 and CDR2 are SQVTM and ANQGSEA. The CDR3 is 8 amino acids. This sample was also put to use in a study of T cells of mothers and their children.

V and J are TRBV29-1 and TRBJ1-1; the D is unclear. The sequenced sample was blood. The receptor was isolated from a boy younger than 18 in good health. CDR3 in DNA: TGCAGCGGTGATGAAGCTTTCTTT. It is translated as CSGDEAFF.